The source of this T cell receptor (beta chain) is a study of cytotoxic CD8 clonotypes in ibrutinib-treated CLL. Across the whole study: The group held under twelve relapsed/refractory and roughly 15 treatment-naive patients, with roughly 17 IGHV unmutated. Study outcomes and limitations: While tracking circulating CD8+ T-cell counts, baseline clonality exceeded that of age-matched healthy donors. Having risen at ibrutinib response, clonality had fallen back toward baseline by progression.

Profiling relied on immunoSEQ multiplex PCR, and the TCRdb table lists in-frame clones only, not all of them. The sample holds some 150,000 clones; 70% to 80% are singletons and the top ten take 25% to 35%. Germline V gene sequence: CDR1 MDHEN, CDR2 SYDVKM. The CDR3 consists of 16 residues. V lost 5 bases to trimming and J lost 7 bases; unmatched junction nucleotides: 14. A word on this clone: Its antigen is still unknown.

The clonotype was recovered from a human donor with chronic lymphocytic leukemia. This sample comprised PBMCs, obtained after 12 months of ibrutinib treatment. The rearrangement uses TRBV28 and TRBJ2-1; 7 bases agree with TRBD2. CDR3 nucleotide sequence: TGTGCCAGCAGTCCCCCTCAGGGCGGGGGAACTAATGAGCAGTTCTTC. Residues: CASSPPQGGGTNEQFF.